One and the same sample provided the 8 T cell receptor beta chains below, sequenced in a study of T-cell reconstitution after alpha-beta-depleted transplantation in children. This sample's TCRbeta library carried unique molecular identifier barcodes. TCRdb itself ran the PCR reads through MiXCR, one entry per CDR3 protein. The repertoire holds around 960,000 distinct CDR3 sequences, with around 30% as singletons. The sequenced sample was PBMCs, mostly from graft donor cells, obtained 360 days after TCRalphabeta/CD19-depleted stem cell transplant. The receptors stem from a boy in the first two years of life who had a stem cell transplant for SCID, so the T cells may come from the graft donor.

The genes are TRBV7-6 and TRBJ2-2; D is possibly TRBD1 (5 bases). CDR3 size: 16 residues. Trimming cost V 2 bases and J 1 base, with 11 bases left between them. From germline, CDR1 is SGHVS and CDR2 FNYEAQ. The CDR3 spells CASSLIGAQNTGELFF. CDR3 nucleotides: TGTGCCAGCAGCTTAATAGGGGCGCAGAACACCGGGGAGCTGTTTTTT.

This clonotype was detected many times. This chain connects TRBV7-9 to TRBJ2-7, with 9 bases aligning to TRBD1. The CDR3 is made up of 15 amino acids. The germline CDR1 and CDR2 sequences are SEHNR and FQNEAQ (reference sequence). V trimming: 1 base; J trimming: 0 bases; junction bases outside the gene matches: 1. The CDR3 protein is CASSLGTGDSYEQYF. The CDR3 DNA follows: TGTGCCAGCAGCTTAGGGACAGGGGACTCCTACGAGCAGTACTTC. The whole variable domain, remainder taken from reference TRBV7-9 and TRBJ2-7, is DTGVSQNPRHKITKRGQNVTFRCDPISEHNRLYWYRQTLGQGPEFLTYFQNEAQLEKSRLLSDRFSAERPKGSFSTLEIQRTEQGDSAMYLCASSLGTGDSYEQYFGPGTRLTVT.

V usage is TRBV7-2 and J usage is TRBJ2-1; TRBD1 matches at 8 bases. In germline, CDR1 is SGHTA, CDR2 FQGNSA. This CDR3 spans 14 amino acids. The V gene end was trimmed by 4 bases and the J gene end by 6 bases; junction bases not matched to a gene: 5. For the CDR3, the DNA is TGTGCCAGCAGCTGGGACAGGTTTGTCAATGAGCAGTTCTTC. This sequence encodes CASSWDRFVNEQFF.

This CDR3 is CASSPREAGMGETQYF. The DNA of the CDR3 is TGTGCCAGCAGCCCACGGGAAGCAGGGATGGGAGAGACCCAGTACTTC. The chain links TRBV2 to TRBJ2-5; D may correspond to TRBD1 or TRBD2 (5 bases each). CDR1 and CDR2 (germline): SNHLY, FYNNEI. This CDR3 has 16 amino acids. V was clipped by 6 bases and J by 4 bases, with 21 bases between them.

This clonotype appeared once. The chain links TRBV2 to TRBJ2-2, with 8 bases matching TRBD1. The CDR3 covers 15 residues. Germline loops: CDR1 SNHLY, CDR2 FYNNEI. The V segment lost 7 bases and the J segment 4 bases; nucleotides outside the gene matches: 8. The CDR3 protein is CASTYRGLGTGELFF. For the CDR3, the DNA is TGTGCCAGCACCTACAGGGGGTTAGGCACCGGGGAGCTGTTTTTT.

This clonotype was seen only a few times. The chain has TRBV27 and TRBJ2-7, with TRBD1 identical over 10 bases. CDR1 and CDR2 from the germline V gene are MNHEY and SMNVEV (reference sequence). With V trimmed by 5 bases and J by 3 bases, 4 bases remained unmatched. This CDR3 is built from 14 residues. DNA for the CDR3: TGTGCCAGCAGTGCTTGGGACAGGGGCTACGAGCAGTACTTC. This translates into CASSAWDRGYEQYF.

V is TRBV29-1 and J is TRBJ2-3; 10 positions match TRBD1. With 7 bases clipped from V and 2 bases from J, the junction kept 9 bases outside the gene matches. The CDR3 spans 15 residues. Germline CDR1 reads SQVTM; CDR2 reads ANQGSEA. CDR3: CSGRQGARVTDTQYF. The CDR3 region has the DNA TGCAGCGGTAGACAGGGGGCGCGTGTCACAGATACGCAGTATTTT.

The CDR3 DNA reads as TGTGCCAGCAGTTTCGGAGTATGGGGCTACACCTTC. As protein: CASSFGVWGYTF. The rearrangement uses TRBV12-3 or TRBV12-4 and TRBJ1-2; D not resolved. This CDR3 comprises 12 residues. The germline V and J ends were trimmed by 3 bases and 8 bases, with 10 bases remaining between them.